This T cell receptor beta chain came from a study of blood T cell repertoires in COVID-19. The germline V gene encodes CDR1 SNHLY and CDR2 FYNNEI. The V end was cut by 1 base, the J end by 8 bases, with 9 bases between. The CDR3 runs 13 residues. This clone occurred a few times. TCRdb keeps only in-frame clones here, not all; method: immunoSEQ multiplex PCR. The table includes about 100,000 clones, approximately 87% detected once. This clonotype originated in a human donor in a cohort sampled during active COVID-19. The sequencing sample was made of peripheral blood. The rearrangement uses TRBV2 and TRBJ1-5; D is uncertain. This CDR3 reads CASSEGRVEPQHF. The CDR3 DNA follows: TGTGCCAGCAGTGAAGGGAGGGTTGAGCCCCAGCATTTT.